The next 32 T cell receptor beta chains were all read from a single sample in a study of shared clonotypes between healthy human individuals. Profiled with immunoSEQ multiplex PCR; TCRdb holds only in-frame clones, not every one. The sample has some 2.1 million clones; roughly 95% are singletons. What was sequenced was naive CD4+ T cells sorted from blood. Subset described: CD45RA+ positively selected. The receptor set was obtained from a man between 18 and 35 years old in good health.

As to this clone: The same CDR3 arises from other DNA sequences in this sample as well. This chain joins TRBV4-3 and TRBJ2-1, with D unclear. The V gene lost 0 bases and the J gene lost 0 bases, with 6 bases spanning the gap. The V gene's germline CDR1 is LGHNA and CDR2 YSLEER. The CDR3 sequence is 15 residues long. Written as DNA, the CDR3 is TGCGCCAGCAGCCAAGACCGGAACTCCTACAATGAGCAGTTCTTC. Its translation: CASSQDRNSYNEQFF.

In the case of this clone: The identical CDR3 is also encoded by other nucleotide sequences in the sample. The rearrangement uses TRBV5-1 and TRBJ2-1, with TRBD2 matching over 9 bases. The germline V gene has CDR1 SGHRS and CDR2 YFSETQ. Trimming cost V 1 base and J 7 bases; bases outside gene matches: 6. This CDR3 region has 15 residues. For the CDR3, the DNA is TGCGCCAGCAGCTTGCTGACTAGCGGTGTAAATGAGCAGTTCTTC. Translation: CASSLLTSGVNEQFF.

The genes are TRBV7-2 and TRBJ1-4; D remains unclear. The CDR3 spans 12 residues. Germline CDR1 reads SGHTA; CDR2 reads FQGNSA. V was pared by 3 bases and J by 10 bases, with 9 bases between. CDR3 coding DNA: TGTGCCAGCAGCTTTAAGTCGGGAAAACTGTTTTTT. It yields the protein CASSFKSGKLFF.

This clone was seen only once. This sequence joins TRBV11-3 and TRBJ2-3; 8 bases are a match to TRBD1. V dropped 5 bases and J dropped 4; count of bases not matched to a gene: 5. Germline V lookup: CDR1 SGHNT, CDR2 YENEEA. There are 14 residues in the CDR3. The CDR3, as DNA: TGTGCCAGCAGCCTTGGACAGGGCTCAGATACGCAGTATTTT. This gives the protein CASSLGQGSDTQYF. The full variable domain, rest sourced from reference TRBV11-3 and TRBJ2-3, is EAGVVQSPRYKIIEKKQPVAFWCNPISGHNTLYWYLQNLGQGPELLIRYENEEAVDDSQLPKDRFSAERLKGVDSTLKIQPAELGDSAVYLCASSLGQGSDTQYFGPGTRLTVL.

The rearrangement uses TRBV27 and TRBJ2-7; weak D call: TRBD1 (7 bases). This CDR3 spans 15 amino acids. CDR1 and CDR2 from the germline V gene are MNHEY and SMNVEV (reference sequence). The V and J ends lost 4 bases and 4 bases respectively, with 17 bases between them. The CDR3 bases are TGTGCCAGCAGTTCTTCTAGCGACAGGGTATACGAGCAGTACTTC. This gives the protein CASSSSSDRVYEQYF.

V and J are TRBV5-1 and TRBJ2-7; no reliable D call. CDR3 length equals 12 residues. Germline-derived CDR1 and CDR2 are SGHRS and YFSETQ. Trimming cost V 4 bases and J 3 bases, with 8 bases left between them. The DNA of the CDR3 is TGCGCCAGCAGCGAGAACTTCTACGAGCAGTACTTC. Protein sequence: CASSENFYEQYF.

The genes are TRBV6-1 and TRBJ1-5; weak D call: TRBD1 (5 bases). The CDR3 length is 13 residues. Germline V CDR1 and CDR2: MNHNS, SASEGT. V was shortened by 3 bases and J by 4 bases, with 7 bases between the two germline ends. The CDR3 loop is CASSDRENQPQHF. The CDR3 nucleotides read TGTGCCAGCAGTGACAGGGAGAATCAGCCCCAGCATTTT.

This clone was seen a single time. J is TRBJ1-1 and V is TRBV7-9; D may be TRBD1 (6 bases). CDR3 size: 14 residues. CDR1 and CDR2 from the germline V gene are SEHNR and FQNEAQ (reference sequence). With 4 bases removed from V and 6 bases from J, the gap between germline ends came to 15 bases. The DNA of the CDR3 is TGTGCCAGCAGCTCTACAGGGTCTCTGGCTGAAGCTTTCTTT. Protein product: CASSSTGSLAEAFF.

The chain recombines TRBV7-2 with TRBJ2-5; 10 nucleotides match TRBD2. The CDR3 has 16 amino acids. Germline V gives CDR1 SGHTA, CDR2 FQGNSA. V dropped 3 bases and J dropped 4; count of bases not matched to a gene: 8. CDR3 region: CASSFKSGRAVETQYF. CDR3 DNA: TGTGCCAGCAGCTTCAAGAGCGGGAGGGCCGTAGAGACCCAGTACTTC.

This rearrangement joins TRBV6-6 to TRBJ1-5; D gene unclear. The CDR3 consists of 12 residues. Germline lookup yields CDR1 MNHNY and CDR2 SVGAGI (reference sequence). The CDR3 DNA reads as TGTGGGGTTCGGATGGGCAATCAGCCCCAGCATTTT. Protein product: CGVRMGNQPQHF.

The chain is built from TRBV7-9 and TRBJ1-5, with D possibly being TRBD1 (5 bases). There are 16 residues in the CDR3. The V gene's germline CDR1 is SEHNR and CDR2 FQNEAQ (reference sequence). Trimming took off 0 bases at V and 5 bases at J, with 14 bases between the two ends. CDR3 amino acids: CASSLAYGGEDQPQHF. CDR3 DNA: TGTGCCAGCAGCTTAGCGTACGGGGGAGAAGATCAGCCCCAGCATTTT.

To note about this clone: Different DNA sequences within this sample yield the same CDR3. Here the CDR3 DNA reads TGTGCCAGCAGCGTAGACCCAGGGGGCACTGAAGCTTTCTTT. Translated, it gives CASSVDPGGTEAFF. This chain links TRBV9 with TRBJ1-1; the match to TRBD1 covers 7 bases. Germline V gives CDR1 SGDLS, CDR2 YYNGEE. This CDR3 contains 14 residues. V shed 0 bases, J shed 4 bases, and the junction held 3 bases outside the gene matches.

The genes are TRBV11-3 and TRBJ2-3; 8 nucleotides agree with TRBD2. This CDR3 contains 15 residues. The trim removed 5 bases at V and 10 bases at J, leaving 14 bases unmatched. From germline, CDR1 is SGHNT and CDR2 YENEEA. The CDR3, as DNA: TGTGCCAGCAGCGCGGGACTAGGCCCCCCTGAGGCGCAGTATTTT. Its protein product is CASSAGLGPPEAQYF.

This sequence joins TRBV6-5 and TRBJ1-2; TRBD1 is a possible D gene (5 bases). Germline lookup yields CDR1 MNHEY and CDR2 SVGAGI. CDR3 length: 15 residues. Trimming stripped 2 bases from V and 1 base from J, with 11 bases between. In DNA, the CDR3 is TGTGCCAGCAGTTACCAGGGACCGAGTAACTATGGCTACACCTTC. Its translation is CASSYQGPSNYGYTF.

The V gene is TRBV7-5, the J gene TRBJ1-1; TRBD1, as called in the table, went unchecked against the DNA. TRBV7-5 counts as a pseudogene. The CDR3 consists of 20 residues. DNA of the CDR3: TGTGCCAGAAGCTCTACCCTTCTTCGAATGGGACAGGGTACGAACACTGAAGCTTTCTTT. This gives the protein CARSSTLLRMGQGTNTEAFF.

The genes are TRBV19 and TRBJ1-6; 8 nucleotides line up with TRBD1. The CDR3 covers 15 residues. With 7 bases clipped from V and 3 bases from J, the junction kept 5 bases outside the gene matches. Germline CDR1 and CDR2: LNHDA and SQIVND (reference sequence). The CDR3 nucleotides read TGTGCCAGTAAGACAGGGGAGAGCTATAATTCACCCCTCCACTTT. Amino acids: CASKTGESYNSPLHF.

The CDR3 loop is CASSPMGGGGNSPLHF. The CDR3 bases are TGTGCCAGCAGTCCTATGGGGGGGGGCGGTAATTCACCCCTCCACTTT. The chain recombines TRBV25-1 with TRBJ1-6, with D perhaps TRBD1 (6 bases). CDR3 length: 16 amino acids. The V gene's germline CDR1 is MGHDK and CDR2 SYGVNS. The V gene lost 5 bases and the J gene lost 6 bases, with 17 bases spanning the gap. Using reference TRBV25-1 and TRBJ1-6 for the parts outside the CDR3, the full variable domain is EADIYQTPRYLVIGTGKKITLECSQTMGHDKMYWYQQDPGMELHLIHYSYGVNSTEKGDLSSESTVSRIRTEHFPLTLESARPSHTSQYLCASSPMGGGGNSPLHFGNGTRLTVT.

The rearrangement links TRBV2 to TRBJ2-2; possibly TRBD1 for D (5 bases). Trimming left V 4 bases short and J 3 bases short, with 9 bases between. This CDR3 is built from 14 residues. The germline V gene has CDR1 SNHLY and CDR2 FYNNEI. CDR3 in DNA: TGTGCCAGCAGTGGAGACAGTTACACCGGGGAGCTGTTTTTT. Translated, it gives CASSGDSYTGELFF.

The chain couples TRBV5-1 to TRBJ1-4; TRBD1 matches at 9 bases. Looked up from germline, CDR1 is SGHRS and CDR2 is YFSETQ. This CDR3 is built from 16 residues. The V gene end was trimmed by 4 bases and the J gene end by 0 bases; junction bases not matched to a gene: 4. Here the CDR3 reads CASSGGQGTTNEKLFF. In DNA, the CDR3 is TGCGCCAGCAGCGGGGGACAGGGAACAACTAATGAAAAACTGTTTTTT.

V usage is TRBV5-4 and J usage is TRBJ2-5; no clear D gene. CDR1 and CDR2 (germline): SGHNT, YYREEE (reference sequence). This CDR3 has 14 residues. Trimming removed 2 bases from V and 2 bases from J, with 10 bases in between. The CDR3 bases are TGTGCCAGCAGCTTAGTGACTGATCAAGAGACCCAGTACTTC. Its protein product is CASSLVTDQETQYF.

As to this clone: The junction shows a germline mismatch at one end, possibly a read error. The chain carries TRBV7-7 and TRBJ1-5; no reliable D call. The CDR3 runs 16 residues. The germline CDR1 and CDR2 sequences are SSHAT and FNYEAQ (reference sequence). This CDR3 is CASSFYPEASNQPQHF. CDR3 bases: TGTGCTAGCAGCTTCTATCCAGAAGCTAGCAATCAGCCCCAGCATTTT. Full variable domain (rest looked up from reference TRBV7-7 and TRBJ1-5): GAGVSQSPRYKVTKRGQDVTLRCDPISSHATLYWYQQALGQGPEFLTYFNYEAQPDKSGLPSDRFSAERPEGSISTLTIQRTEQRDSAMYRCASSFYPEASNQPQHFGDGTRLSIL.

J is TRBJ1-1 and V is TRBV7-2; 8 bases map to TRBD1. Germline V gene data show CDR1 as SGHTA and CDR2 as FQGNSA. CDR3 length: 13 residues. Trimming removed 1 base from V and 8 bases from J; junction bases left unmatched: 3. This CDR3 is CASSLGRGREAFF. DNA for the CDR3: TGTGCCAGCAGCTTAGGCAGGGGGCGAGAAGCTTTCTTT. The full variable domain, in which reference TRBV7-2 and TRBJ1-1 provide the parts outside the CDR3, is GAGVSQSPSNKVTEKGKDVELRCDPISGHTALYWYRQSLGQGLEFLIYFQGNSAPDKSGLPSDRFSAERTGGSVSTLTIQRTQQEDSAVYLCASSLGRGREAFFGQGTRLTVV.

The chain combines TRBV27 with TRBJ1-6; 8 bases fit TRBD1. In germline, CDR1 is MNHEY, CDR2 SMNVEV (reference sequence). V trimming: 5 bases; J trimming: 7 bases; junction bases outside the gene matches: 4. The CDR3 extends over 14 amino acids. DNA of the CDR3: TGTGCCAGCAGTGTGGACAGGGAAAATTCACCCCTCCACTTT. This translates into CASSVDRENSPLHF.

The V call is TRBV7-9, the J call TRBJ2-5; D might be TRBD1 or TRBD2, each matching 6 bases. The V gene's germline CDR1 is SEHNR and CDR2 FQNEAQ (reference sequence). The CDR3 totals 18 residues. V lost 1 base and J 2 bases, leaving 20 bases between the germline ends. The CDR3 is CASSLGGARQTPQETQYF. The DNA for the CDR3 is TGTGCCAGCAGCTTAGGGGGGGCCCGACAAACCCCTCAAGAGACCCAGTACTTC. Drawing the rest from reference TRBV7-9 and TRBJ2-5, the complete variable domain is DTGVSQNPRHKITKRGQNVTFRCDPISEHNRLYWYRQTLGQGPEFLTYFQNEAQLEKSRLLSDRFSAERPKGSFSTLEIQRTEQGDSAMYLCASSLGGARQTPQETQYFGPGTRLLVL.

V usage is TRBV25-1 and J usage is TRBJ2-2; unclear D gene. The CDR3 has 15 residues. V dropped 4 bases and J dropped 1 base, with 10 bases sitting between them. Germline CDR1 MGHDK, CDR2 SYGVNS. This CDR3 reads CASSGRLGNTGELFF. For the CDR3, the DNA is TGTGCCAGCAGTGGGCGGTTAGGGAACACCGGGGAGCTGTTTTTT.

V gene TRBV5-4 combines with J gene TRBJ2-7, with D perhaps TRBD2 (6 bases). Germline CDR1 reads SGHNT; CDR2 reads YYREEE (reference sequence). The CDR3 contains 16 residues. Trimming stripped 0 bases from V and 0 bases from J, with 13 bases between. The CDR3 bases are TGTGCCAGCAGCTTGGGCCGGGACTCCAGCTCCTACGAGCAGTACTTC. The encoded protein is CASSLGRDSSSYEQYF.

The chain links TRBV7-8 to TRBJ2-3; 10 nucleotides line up with TRBD2. CDR1 and CDR2 from the germline V gene are SGHVS and FQNEAQ. The junction had 8 bases not matched to a gene; V was cut back by 2 bases and J by 0 bases. The CDR3 is 18 amino acids. The CDR3 is CASSLRGTSVSSTDTQYF. The CDR3 DNA is TGTGCCAGCAGCTTAAGGGGGACTAGCGTTTCTAGCACAGATACGCAGTATTTT.

V gene TRBV10-2 combines with J gene TRBJ2-7, with D perhaps given as TRBD1 or TRBD2 (6 bases each). The CDR3 totals 15 residues. Germline loops: CDR1 WSHSY, CDR2 SAAADI. V was cut by 2 bases and J by 4 bases, with 15 bases left in between. DNA for the CDR3: TGCGCCAGCAGTGAGGGGGGGACAAGTCTTTACGAGCAGTACTTC. Amino acid sequence: CASSEGGTSLYEQYF.

The chain has TRBV6-6 and TRBJ2-2, with 7 positions matching TRBD2. Germline loops: CDR1 MNHNY, CDR2 SVGAGI (reference sequence). With V trimmed by 7 bases and J by 0 bases, 5 bases remained unmatched. This CDR3 has 15 residues. CDR3 residues: CASTRRGANTGELFF. The CDR3 DNA sequence: TGTGCCAGCACGCGTCGGGGGGCGAACACCGGGGAGCTGTTTTTT.

This chain links TRBV9 with TRBJ2-1; 8 nucleotides align to TRBD2. V lost 4 bases and J lost 7; bases outside the gene matches: 7. CDR3 length: 14 residues. Germline values: CDR1 SGDLS, CDR2 YYNGEE. The CDR3 loop reads CASSLSGAGNEQFF. CDR3 nucleotides: TGTGCCAGCAGCCTTAGCGGGGCCGGGAATGAGCAGTTCTTC.

This clone was observed once. J is TRBJ2-1 and V is TRBV7-2; D uncertain. Per the germline V gene, CDR1 is SGHTA and CDR2 is FQGNSA. V dropped 0 bases and J dropped 8 bases, with 8 bases sitting between them. CDR3 size: 13 residues. Here the CDR3 DNA reads TGTGCCAGCAGCTTAGCGACCCGGGATGAGCAGTTCTTC. Translation gives CASSLATRDEQFF.

This rearrangement joins TRBV6-6 to TRBJ1-5; 7 bases match TRBD1. In germline, CDR1 is MNHNY, CDR2 SVGAGI (reference sequence). This CDR3 is 13 amino acids long. Losses at the gene ends were 6 bases for V and 4 bases for J; bases not matched to a gene: 3. CDR3 region: CASRPQGNQPQHF. The CDR3 coding sequence is TGTGCCAGCAGGCCACAGGGGAATCAGCCCCAGCATTTT.